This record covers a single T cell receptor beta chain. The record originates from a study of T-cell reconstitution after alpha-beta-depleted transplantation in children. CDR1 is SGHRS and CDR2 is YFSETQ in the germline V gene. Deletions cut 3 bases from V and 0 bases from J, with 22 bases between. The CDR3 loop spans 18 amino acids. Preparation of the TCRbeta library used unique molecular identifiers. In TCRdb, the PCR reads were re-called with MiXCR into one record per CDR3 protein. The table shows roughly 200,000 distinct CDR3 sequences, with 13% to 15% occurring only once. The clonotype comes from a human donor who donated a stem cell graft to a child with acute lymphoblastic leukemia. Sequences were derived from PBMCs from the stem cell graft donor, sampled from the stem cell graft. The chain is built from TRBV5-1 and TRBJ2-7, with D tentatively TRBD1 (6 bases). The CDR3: CASSSHLTGSGSSYEQYF. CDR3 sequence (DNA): TGCGCCAGCAGCTCGCACCTAACAGGGTCGGGGAGCTCCTACGAGCAGTACTTC.